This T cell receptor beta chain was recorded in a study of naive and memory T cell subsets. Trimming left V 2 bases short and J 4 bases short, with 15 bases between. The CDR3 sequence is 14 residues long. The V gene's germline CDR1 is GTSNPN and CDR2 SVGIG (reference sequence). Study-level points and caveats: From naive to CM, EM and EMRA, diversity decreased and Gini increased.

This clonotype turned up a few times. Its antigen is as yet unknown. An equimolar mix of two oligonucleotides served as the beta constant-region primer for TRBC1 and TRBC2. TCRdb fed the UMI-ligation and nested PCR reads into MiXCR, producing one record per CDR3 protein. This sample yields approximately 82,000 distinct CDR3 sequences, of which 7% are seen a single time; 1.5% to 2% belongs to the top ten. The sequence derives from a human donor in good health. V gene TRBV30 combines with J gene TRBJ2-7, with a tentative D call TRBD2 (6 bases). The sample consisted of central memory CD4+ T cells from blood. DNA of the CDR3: TGTGCCTGGAGTACCCGACTAGATTTTTACGAGCAGTACTTC. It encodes CAWSTRLDFYEQYF.